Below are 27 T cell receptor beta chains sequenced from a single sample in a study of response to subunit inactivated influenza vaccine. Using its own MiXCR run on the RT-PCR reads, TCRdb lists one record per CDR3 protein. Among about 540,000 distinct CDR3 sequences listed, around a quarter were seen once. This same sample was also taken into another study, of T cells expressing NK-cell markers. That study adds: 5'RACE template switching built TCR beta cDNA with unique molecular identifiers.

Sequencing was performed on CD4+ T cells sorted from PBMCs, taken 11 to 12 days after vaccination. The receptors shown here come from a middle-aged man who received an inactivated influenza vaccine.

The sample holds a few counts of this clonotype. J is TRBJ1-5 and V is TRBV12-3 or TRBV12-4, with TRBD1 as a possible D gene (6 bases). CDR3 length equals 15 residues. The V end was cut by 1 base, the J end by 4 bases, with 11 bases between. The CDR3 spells CASSLGIGGNQPQHF. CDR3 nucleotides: TGTGCCAGCAGTTTAGGTATAGGGGGGAATCAGCCCCAGCATTTT.

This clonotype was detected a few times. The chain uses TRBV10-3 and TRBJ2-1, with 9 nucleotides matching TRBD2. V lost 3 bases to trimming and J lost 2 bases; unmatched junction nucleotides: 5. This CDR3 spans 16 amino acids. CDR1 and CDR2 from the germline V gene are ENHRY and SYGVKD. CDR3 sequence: CAISELGGRAYNEQFF. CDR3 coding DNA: TGTGCCATCAGTGAACTGGGCGGGAGGGCCTACAATGAGCAGTTCTTC.

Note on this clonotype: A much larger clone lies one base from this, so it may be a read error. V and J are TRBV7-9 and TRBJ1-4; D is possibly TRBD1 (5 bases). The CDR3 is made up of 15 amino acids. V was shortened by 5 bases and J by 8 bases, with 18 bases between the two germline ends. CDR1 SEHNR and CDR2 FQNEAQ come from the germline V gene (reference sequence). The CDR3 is CASSPSQGRVEKLFF. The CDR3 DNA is TGTGCCAGCAGCCCGAGCCAGGGAAGAGTCGAAAAACTGTTTTTT.

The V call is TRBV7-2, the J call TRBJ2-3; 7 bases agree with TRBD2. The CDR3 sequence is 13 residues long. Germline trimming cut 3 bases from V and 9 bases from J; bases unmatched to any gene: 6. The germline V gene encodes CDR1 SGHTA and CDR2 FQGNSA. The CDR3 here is CASSFSTSPTQYF. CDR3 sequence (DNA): TGTGCCAGCAGCTTTTCGACTAGCCCAACGCAGTATTTT.

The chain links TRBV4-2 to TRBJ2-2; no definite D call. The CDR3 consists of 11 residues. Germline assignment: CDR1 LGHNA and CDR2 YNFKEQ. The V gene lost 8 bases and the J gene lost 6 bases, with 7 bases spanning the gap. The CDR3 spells CASRVAGELFF. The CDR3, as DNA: TGTGCCAGCCGGGTGGCCGGGGAGCTGTTTTTT.

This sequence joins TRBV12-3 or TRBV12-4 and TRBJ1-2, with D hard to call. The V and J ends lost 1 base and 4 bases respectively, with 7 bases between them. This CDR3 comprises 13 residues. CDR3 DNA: TGTGCCAGCAGTTTAGGGGCTGGCTATGGCTACACCTTC. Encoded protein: CASSLGAGYGYTF.

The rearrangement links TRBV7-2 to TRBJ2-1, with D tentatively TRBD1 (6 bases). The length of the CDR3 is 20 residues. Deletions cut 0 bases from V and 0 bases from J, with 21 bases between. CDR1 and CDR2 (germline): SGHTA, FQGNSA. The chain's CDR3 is CASSLAPIGGRRGSYNEQFF. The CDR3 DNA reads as TGTGCCAGCAGCTTAGCCCCAATAGGGGGTCGCCGCGGCTCCTACAATGAGCAGTTCTTC.

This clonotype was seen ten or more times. The CDR3 DNA is TGTGCCAGCAGCTTTGAGGGCAATCAGCCCCAGCATTTT. The encoded protein is CASSFEGNQPQHF. The chain uses TRBV7-9 and TRBJ1-5; D is unclear. CDR3 size: 13 residues. Trimming cost V 3 bases and J 2 bases, with 5 bases left between them. CDR1 and CDR2 (germline): SEHNR, FQNEAQ (reference sequence).

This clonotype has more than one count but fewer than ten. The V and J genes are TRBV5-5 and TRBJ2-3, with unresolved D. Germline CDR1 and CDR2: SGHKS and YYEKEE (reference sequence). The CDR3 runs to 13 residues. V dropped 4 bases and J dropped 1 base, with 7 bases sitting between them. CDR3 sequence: CASSRAGTDTQYF. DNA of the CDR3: TGTGCCAGCAGCCGGGCGGGCACAGATACGCAGTATTTT.

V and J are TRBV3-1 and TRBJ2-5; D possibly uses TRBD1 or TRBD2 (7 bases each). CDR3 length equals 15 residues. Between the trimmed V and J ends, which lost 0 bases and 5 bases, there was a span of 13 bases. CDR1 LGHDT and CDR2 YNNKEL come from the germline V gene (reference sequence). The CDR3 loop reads CASSQEYRGGETQYF. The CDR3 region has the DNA TGTGCCAGCAGCCAAGAATACAGGGGAGGGGAGACCCAGTACTTC.

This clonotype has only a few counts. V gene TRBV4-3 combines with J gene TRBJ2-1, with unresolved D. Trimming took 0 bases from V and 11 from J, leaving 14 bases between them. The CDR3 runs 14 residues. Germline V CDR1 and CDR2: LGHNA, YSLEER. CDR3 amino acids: CASSQEPGPEKQFF. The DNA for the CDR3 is TGCGCCAGCAGCCAAGAACCGGGTCCAGAAAAGCAGTTCTTC.

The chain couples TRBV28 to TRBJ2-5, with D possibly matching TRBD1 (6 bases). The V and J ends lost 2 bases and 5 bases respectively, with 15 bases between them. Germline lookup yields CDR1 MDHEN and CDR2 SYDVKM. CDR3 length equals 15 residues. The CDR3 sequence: CASSLGGRWLETQYF. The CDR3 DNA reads TGTGCCAGCAGTTTAGGGGGCCGATGGTTGGAGACCCAGTACTTC.

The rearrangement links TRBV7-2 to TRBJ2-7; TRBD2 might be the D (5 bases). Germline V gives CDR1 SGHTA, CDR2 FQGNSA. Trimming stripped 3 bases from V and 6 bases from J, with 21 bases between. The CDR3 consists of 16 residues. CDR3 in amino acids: CASSFTWLASGGEQYF. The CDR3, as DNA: TGTGCCAGCAGCTTTACGTGGCTAGCCTCTGGTGGCGAGCAGTACTTC.

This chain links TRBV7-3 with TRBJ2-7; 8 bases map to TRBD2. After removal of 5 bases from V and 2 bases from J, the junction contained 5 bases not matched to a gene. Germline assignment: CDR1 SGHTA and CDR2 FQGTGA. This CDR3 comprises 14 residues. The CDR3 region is CASSPTGGAYEQYF. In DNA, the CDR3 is TGTGCCAGCAGCCCGACCGGGGGGGCCTACGAGCAGTACTTC.

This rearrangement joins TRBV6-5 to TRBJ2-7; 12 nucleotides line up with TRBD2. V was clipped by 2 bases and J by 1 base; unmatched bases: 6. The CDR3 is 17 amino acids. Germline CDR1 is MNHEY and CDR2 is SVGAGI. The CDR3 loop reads CASSYTSGGPPSYEQYF. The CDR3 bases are TGTGCCAGCAGTTACACTAGCGGGGGGCCTCCATCCTACGAGCAGTACTTC.

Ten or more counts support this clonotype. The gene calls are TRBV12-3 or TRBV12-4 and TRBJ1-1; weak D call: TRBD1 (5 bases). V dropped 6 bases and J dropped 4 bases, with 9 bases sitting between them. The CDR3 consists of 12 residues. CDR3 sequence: CASSLGVTEAFF. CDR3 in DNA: TGTGCCAGCAGCTTGGGGGTCACTGAAGCTTTCTTT.

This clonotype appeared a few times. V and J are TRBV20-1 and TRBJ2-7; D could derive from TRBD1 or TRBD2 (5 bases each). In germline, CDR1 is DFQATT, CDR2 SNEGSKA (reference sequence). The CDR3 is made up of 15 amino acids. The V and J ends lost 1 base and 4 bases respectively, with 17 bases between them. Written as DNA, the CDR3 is TGCAGTGCTAGAGTTGCCGGGACCAGATCGTACGAGCAGTACTTC. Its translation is CSARVAGTRSYEQYF.

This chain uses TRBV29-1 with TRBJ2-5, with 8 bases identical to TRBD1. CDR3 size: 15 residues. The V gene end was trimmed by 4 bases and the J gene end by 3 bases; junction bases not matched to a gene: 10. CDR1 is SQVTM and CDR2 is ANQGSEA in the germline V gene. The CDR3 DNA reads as TGCAGCGTTGGGGGTATACCGGGACAGGAAGAGACCCAGTACTTC. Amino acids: CSVGGIPGQEETQYF.

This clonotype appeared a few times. CDR3 DNA sequence: TGCAGCGTTGAGTGGAGGCCGGCGGCCCAGTACTTC. Translation: CSVEWRPAAQYF. The V and J genes are TRBV29-1 and TRBJ2-5, with D maybe TRBD2 (5 bases). Germline V gene sequence: CDR1 SQVTM, CDR2 ANQGSEA. V lost 3 bases and J lost 9, with 14 bases in between. This CDR3 region has 12 residues.

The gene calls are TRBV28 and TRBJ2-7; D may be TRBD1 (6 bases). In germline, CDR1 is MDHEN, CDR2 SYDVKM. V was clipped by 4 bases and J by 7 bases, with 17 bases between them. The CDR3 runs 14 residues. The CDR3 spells CASSSGQSPGEQYF. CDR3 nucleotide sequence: TGTGCCAGCAGTTCCGGACAGTCCCCTGGGGAGCAGTACTTC.

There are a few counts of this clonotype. The CDR3 DNA is TGCGCCAGCAGGTCCTCCGGGAAACAAAATGAAAAACTGTTTTTT. Its translation is CASRSSGKQNEKLFF. The V call is TRBV5-1, the J call TRBJ1-4, with no clear D. This CDR3 spans 15 amino acids. Germline CDR1 and CDR2: SGHRS and YFSETQ. Trimming cost V 5 bases and J 5 bases, with 16 bases left between them.

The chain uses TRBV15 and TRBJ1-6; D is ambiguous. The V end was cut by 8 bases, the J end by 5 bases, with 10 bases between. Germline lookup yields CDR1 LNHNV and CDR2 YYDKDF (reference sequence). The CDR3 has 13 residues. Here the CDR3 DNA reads TGTGCCACCCAAGGCGGGAATAATTCACCCCTCCACTTT. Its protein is CATQGGNNSPLHF.

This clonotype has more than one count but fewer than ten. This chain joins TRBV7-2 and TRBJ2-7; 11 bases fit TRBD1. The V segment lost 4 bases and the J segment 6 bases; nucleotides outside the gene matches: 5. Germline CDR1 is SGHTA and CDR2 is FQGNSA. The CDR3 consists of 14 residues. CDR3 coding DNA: TGTGCCAGCAGCTCGGACAGGGGGCCGACCGAGCAGTACTTC. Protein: CASSSDRGPTEQYF.

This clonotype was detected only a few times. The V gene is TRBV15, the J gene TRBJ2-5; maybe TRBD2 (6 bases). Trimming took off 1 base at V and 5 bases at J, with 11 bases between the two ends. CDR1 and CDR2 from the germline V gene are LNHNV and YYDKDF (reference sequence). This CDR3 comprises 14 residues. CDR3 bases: TGTGCCACCAGCAGAGCATCCCGGGGGGAGACCCAGTACTTC. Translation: CATSRASRGETQYF.

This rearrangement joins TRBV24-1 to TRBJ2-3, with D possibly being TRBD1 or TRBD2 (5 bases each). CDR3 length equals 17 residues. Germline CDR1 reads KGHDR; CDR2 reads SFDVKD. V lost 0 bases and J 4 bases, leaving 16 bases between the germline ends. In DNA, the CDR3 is TGTGCCACCAGTGATTTGTTCACCAGTGGGGGTCCAGATACGCAGTATTTT. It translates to CATSDLFTSGGPDTQYF.

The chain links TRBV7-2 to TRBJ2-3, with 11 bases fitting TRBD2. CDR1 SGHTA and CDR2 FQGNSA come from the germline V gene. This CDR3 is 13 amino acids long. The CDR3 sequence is CASGGAGADTQYF. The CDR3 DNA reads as TGTGCTAGCGGGGGGGCAGGTGCAGATACGCAGTATTTT. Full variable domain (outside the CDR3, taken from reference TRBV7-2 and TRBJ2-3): GAGVSQSPSNKVTEKGKDVELRCDPISGHTALYWYRQSLGQGLEFLIYFQGNSAPDKSGLPSDRFSAERTGGSVSTLTIQRTQQEDSAVYLCASGGAGADTQYFGPGTRLTVL.

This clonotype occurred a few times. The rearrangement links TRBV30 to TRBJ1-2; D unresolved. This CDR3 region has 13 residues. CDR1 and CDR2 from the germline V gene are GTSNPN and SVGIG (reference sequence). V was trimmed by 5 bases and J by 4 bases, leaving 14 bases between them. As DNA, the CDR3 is TGTGCCTGGGTCCGGCCCGGGAGCTATGGCTACACCTTC. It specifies CAWVRPGSYGYTF.